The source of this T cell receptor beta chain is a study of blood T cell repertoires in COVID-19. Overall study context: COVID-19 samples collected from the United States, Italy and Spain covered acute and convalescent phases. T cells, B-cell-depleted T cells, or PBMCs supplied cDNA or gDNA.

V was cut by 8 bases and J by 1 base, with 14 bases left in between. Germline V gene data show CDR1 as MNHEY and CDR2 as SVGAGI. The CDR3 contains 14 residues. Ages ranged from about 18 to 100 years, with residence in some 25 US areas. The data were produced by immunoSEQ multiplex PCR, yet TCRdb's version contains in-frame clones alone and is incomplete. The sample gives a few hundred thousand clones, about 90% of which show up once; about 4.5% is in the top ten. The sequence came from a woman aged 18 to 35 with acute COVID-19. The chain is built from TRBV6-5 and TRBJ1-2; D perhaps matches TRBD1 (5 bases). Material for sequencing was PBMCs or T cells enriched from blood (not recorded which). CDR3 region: CASLTASLNYGYTF. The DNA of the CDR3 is TGTGCCAGCTTGACAGCCAGTCTTAACTATGGCTACACCTTC.